The rows below give T cell receptor beta chains drawn from one sample of a study of neurological immune-mediated disorders. A single record per CDR3 protein comes from TCRdb applying MiXCR to the 5' RACE reads. The sample consists of about 55,000 distinct CDR3 sequences, about 4.2% of them appearing once. Sequencing used CD4+ T cells from blood. Receptors were obtained from a woman between 40 and 50 years old with multiple sclerosis. CDR3s include the opening cysteine and the closing phenylalanine or tryptophan. D genes are given only for firm matches. A clone size is listed for some rows: how often the clone was seen (once, few, many), or a class if it is expanded.

>-|TRBJ2-1|TRBV9|many
CASSVEGDAYNEQFF
TGTGCCAGCAGCGTAGAGGGCGACGCCTACAATGAGCAGTTCTTC
>-|TRBJ1-2|TRBV20-1|many
CSARDPGTYGYTF
TGCAGTGCTAGAGATCCAGGAACCTATGGCTACACCTTC
>-|TRBJ2-7|TRBV20-1|many
CSARFAYEQYF
TGCAGTGCTAGGTTCGCCTACGAGCAGTACTTC
>-|TRBJ2-7|TRBV15|many
CATSRDTYEQYF
TGTGCCACCAGCAGAGACACCTACGAGCAGTACTTC
>-|TRBJ1-1|TRBV5-6|many
CASSSYLYRQNTEAFF
TGTGCCAGCAGCTCTTACTTGTACAGGCAGAACACTGAAGCTTTCTTT
>TRBD1|TRBJ1-5|TRBV4-1|many
CASSRALGGGQPQHF
TGCGCCAGCAGCCGGGCACTAGGGGGCGGGCAGCCCCAGCATTTT
>-|TRBJ2-3|TRBV29-1|many
CSAEGPSSTDTQYF
TGCAGCGCCGAGGGACCATCTAGCACAGATACGCAGTATTTT
>-|TRBJ2-7|TRBV20-1|many
CSAQPGPLYEQYF
TGCAGTGCGCAACCCGGGCCCCTCTACGAGCAGTACTTC
>TRBD2|TRBJ2-7|TRBV6-6|many
CASSYFGGVEYEQYF
TGTGCCAGCAGTTACTTTGGGGGGGTAGAGTACGAGCAGTACTTC
>TRBD2|TRBJ2-7|TRBV7-9|many
CASSQTGGDSYEQYF
TGTGCCAGCAGCCAGACGGGGGGGGACTCCTACGAGCAGTACTTC
>-|TRBJ2-2|TRBV27|many
CASSATPGVKAGTGELFF
TGTGCCAGCAGTGCCACCCCGGGGGTTAAAGCGGGCACCGGGGAGCTGTTTTTT
>TRBD1|TRBJ2-1|TRBV3-1|medium-sized
CASNPGTGYNEQFF
TGTGCCAGCAACCCAGGGACAGGCTACAATGAGCAGTTCTTC
>-|TRBJ1-2|TRBV5-6|-
CASSPGGGSSFYGYTF
TGTGCCAGCAGCCCCGGAGGAGGGAGCAGCTTCTATGGCTACACCTTC
>TRBD1|TRBJ2-5|TRBV7-9|many
CASSPPQGVQETQYF
TGTGCCAGCAGCCCCCCTCAGGGGGTCCAAGAGACCCAGTACTTC
>TRBD2|TRBJ2-3|TRBV10-3|many
CAIRPGTTATDTQYF
TGTGCCATCAGGCCCGGGACTACCGCCACAGATACGCAGTATTTT
>TRBD1|TRBJ1-1|TRBV5-5|many
CASSHHRTGDAEAFF
TGTGCCAGCAGCCATCATCGGACAGGGGATGCTGAAGCTTTCTTT
>TRBD2|TRBJ2-3|TRBV4-1|many
CASSLKWGTSSTDTQYF
TGCGCCAGCAGCCTCAAGTGGGGGACTAGCAGCACAGATACGCAGTATTTT
>-|TRBJ1-2|TRBV2|-
CASSEAGEGDGYTF
TGTGCCAGCAGTGAAGCAGGGGAGGGGGATGGCTACACCTTC
>-|TRBJ2-5|TRBV5-1|many
CASSLPGEETQYF
TGCGCCAGCAGCTTACCGGGGGAAGAGACCCAGTACTTC
>TRBD1|TRBJ1-6|TRBV20-1|many
CSARDTGQGGNSPLHF
TGCAGTGCTAGAGATACGGGACAGGGTGGGAATTCACCCCTCCACTTT
>-|TRBJ1-1|TRBV18|many
CASSRDRSEAFF
TGTGCCAGCTCACGAGACAGATCTGAAGCTTTCTTT
>-|TRBJ1-2|TRBV6-1|many
CASSDPAYGYTF
TGTGCCAGCAGCGATCCGGCCTATGGCTACACCTTC
>TRBD1|TRBJ1-1|TRBV20-1|many
CSARPRQGAGTEAFF
TGCAGTGCTAGGCCTCGACAGGGGGCCGGCACTGAAGCTTTCTTT
>-|TRBJ2-7|TRBV7-2|many
CASSLSGYSYEQYF
TGTGCCAGCAGCTTATCCGGGTACTCCTACGAGCAGTACTTC
>TRBD1|TRBJ1-5|TRBV7-9|many
CASSWTGDQPQHF
TGTGCCAGCAGCTGGACAGGAGATCAGCCCCAGCATTTT
>-|TRBJ1-1|TRBV29-1|many
CSVAQGYTEAFF
TGCAGCGTTGCACAGGGCTATACTGAAGCTTTCTTT
>-|TRBJ2-7|TRBV7-2|many
CASSLAKGEGDEQYF
TGTGCCAGCAGCTTAGCGAAGGGGGAGGGGGACGAGCAGTACTTC
>TRBD1|TRBJ1-2|TRBV29-1|many
CSVETGGGGLYGYTF
TGCAGCGTTGAGACAGGGGGGGGAGGACTATATGGCTACACCTTC
>TRBD1|TRBJ2-1|TRBV11-2|many
CASSRDRVGNEQFF
TGTGCCAGCAGCCGGGACAGGGTGGGGAATGAGCAGTTCTTC
>TRBD2|TRBJ2-7|TRBV4-1|many
CASSRRSGEKEQYF
TGCGCCAGCAGCCGTCGAAGCGGGGAAAAGGAGCAGTACTTC
>-|TRBJ1-4|TRBV7-8|-
CASSPRIGNEKLFF
TGTGCCAGCAGCCCCCGGATTGGCAATGAAAAACTGTTTTTT
>TRBD1|TRBJ1-5|TRBV2|many
CASKGTAQVPQHF
TGTGCCAGCAAGGGGACAGCCCAGGTGCCCCAGCATTTT
>TRBD2|TRBJ2-3|TRBV7-2|many
CASSPRLAGARRLTDTQYF
TGTGCCAGCAGCCCCCGACTAGCGGGGGCGCGCAGACTCACAGATACGCAGTATTTT
>-|TRBJ2-1|TRBV15|many
CATSRARGRRFF
TGTGCCACCAGCAGAGCGCGGGGGCGGCGGTTCTTC
>TRBD1|TRBJ1-6|TRBV18|many
CASSVLRDRGTYNSPLHF
TGTGCCAGCTCAGTACTCCGGGACAGGGGCACCTATAATTCACCCCTCCACTTT
>TRBD1|TRBJ2-4|TRBV20-1|many
CSAVGQGLAKNIQYF
TGCAGTGCTGTCGGACAGGGATTAGCCAAAAACATTCAGTACTTC
>-|TRBJ2-4|TRBV4-1|many
CASSPQASDSNIQYF
TGCGCCAGCAGCCCTCAGGCATCGGACAGTAACATTCAGTACTTC
>-|TRBJ2-3|TRBV5-1|many
CASSVQTDTQYF
TGCGCCAGCAGCGTACAGACAGATACGCAGTATTTT
>-|TRBJ2-7|TRBV6-1|-
CASSAGQGSYDQYF
TGTGCCAGCAGCGCGGGTCAGGGCAGCTACGATCAGTACTTC
>TRBD1|TRBJ2-3|TRBV5-1|many
CASSWGTGFLTDTQYF
TGCGCCAGCAGCTGGGGGACAGGGTTTCTCACAGATACGCAGTATTTT
>-|TRBJ2-7|TRBV6-4|many
CASKVWQTRAAEGRSYEQYF
TGTGCCAGCAAGGTATGGCAGACCCGCGCCGCAGAAGGAAGGTCCTACGAGCAGTACTTC
>TRBD1|TRBJ2-3|TRBV5-1|many
CATRSDRGTDTQYF
TGCGCCACCCGTTCAGACAGGGGCACAGATACGCAGTATTTT
>-|TRBJ1-1|TRBV7-2|few
CASSLVGGGGYTEAFF
TGTGCCAGCAGCTTAGTGGGGGGGGGTGGGTACACTGAAGCTTTCTTT